This T cell receptor beta chain was retrieved from a study of T cells in Graves' hyperthyroidism and ophthalmopathy. The investigators amplified TCR beta CDR3 regions from RNA transcripts. Carried out on the TCR CDR3, a first-round RT-PCR used the HTBI primer set. From the multiplex PCR reads, TCRdb called clonotypes with MiXCR, one entry per CDR3 protein. The sample records more than 450,000 distinct CDR3 sequences, approximately 15% being singletons. This clonotype was counted between two and nine times. Its antigen is unidentified. Study-wide points: A 13 V-J signature model discriminated ophthalmopathy versus stable hyperthyroidism.

Trimming removed 3 bases from V and 2 bases from J, with 10 bases in between. Germline V gene sequence: CDR1 SQVTM, CDR2 ANQGSEA. The CDR3 runs to 13 residues. The clonotype was recovered from a woman between 35 and 50 years old with Graves' hyperthyroidism. Sequencing was performed on blood. V usage is TRBV29-1 and J usage is TRBJ2-5; D is unresolved. CDR3 region: CSVDDTPQETQYF. For the CDR3, the DNA is TGCAGCGTTGACGACACCCCTCAAGAGACCCAGTACTTC. The variable domain in full, with the rest retrieved from reference TRBV29-1 and TRBJ2-5, is SAVISQKPSRDICQRGTSLTIQCQVDSQVTMMFWYRQQPGQSLTLIATANQGSEATYESGFVIDKFPISRPNLTFSTLTVSNMSPEDSSIYLCSVDDTPQETQYFGPGTRLLVL.